This T cell receptor (beta chain) was identified in a study of cytomegalovirus exposure and HLA in healthy donors. Findings and limits, study-wide: According to an earlier analysis, most TCR beta V segments yielded productive rearrangements about 87% or about 30% of the time. CMV antigen specificity was confirmed in vitro for a few CMV-associated chains. Indistinguishability led to the exclusion of some V segments, TRBV6-2 and TRBV6-3 included.

The PCR made use of 60 Vbeta and 13 Jbeta primers. Original handling: In a later analysis, tens of millions of unique TCR beta chains included roughly 11 million shared by two or more donors. The table came from immunoSEQ multiplex PCR; TCRdb's copy has only in-frame clones and leaves some out. D and trimming come from the DNA, and the V and J calls and clone size come from that table. The table has 93,000 or so clones, roughly 80% seen once; the top ten hold approximately 4.3%. Remarks on this clone: Its matching antigen is unknown.

The CDR3 loop spans 17 amino acids. Germline-derived CDR1 and CDR2 are MNHEY and SMNVEV (reference sequence). The J segment lost 5 bases and the V segment lost 2 bases, leaving 10 bases of the junction unmatched. What was sequenced was PBMCs. The chain recombines TRBV27 with TRBJ2-1; 9 nucleotides align to TRBD2. This receptor was identified in a man in his fifties in good health and CMV-seropositive. CDR3 sequence: CASSLGLASPGNNEQFF. CDR3 DNA sequence: TGTGCCAGCAGTTTAGGACTAGCGAGTCCAGGTAACAATGAGCAGTTCTTC.